This T cell receptor beta chain was sequenced for a study of cytotoxic CD8 clonotypes in ibrutinib-treated CLL. Looking at the study overall: There were roughly 10 relapsed/refractory patients and around 15 treatment-naive patients, and roughly 18 were IGHV unmutated. Among the samples, the mean was about 270,000 productive templates and some 94,000 productive rearrangements.

The CDR3 runs to 15 residues. Trimming stripped 6 bases from V and 4 bases from J, with 17 bases between. Per germline, CDR1 SGHRS and CDR2 YFSETQ. Sequenced by immunoSEQ multiplex PCR; TCRdb stores in-frame clones only, minus some. The repertoire holds 120,000 to 150,000 clones, with 70% to 80% as singletons. This clonotype was obtained from a human donor with chronic lymphocytic leukemia. The chain links TRBV5-1 to TRBJ1-3; D unclear. The sequencing used PBMCs, collected after 12 months of ibrutinib treatment. CDR3 nucleotide sequence: TGCGCCAGCACCCCACCAGACCCTCTAGGAAACACCATATATTTT. Encoded protein: CASTPPDPLGNTIYF.